The clone carrying this T cell receptor beta chain was counted a few times. Antigen specificity is unknown. Germline values: CDR1 MNHNS, CDR2 SASEGT. V lost 6 bases, J lost 11 bases, and 16 bases lay in between. The CDR3 is 12 amino acids. In the PCR, 60 Vbeta and 13 Jbeta primers were used. The assay was immunoSEQ multiplex PCR, and TCRdb's table has in-frame clones only and misses some. Here the sample spans around 140,000 clones, more than 70% being singletons. The sample belongs to a study of cytomegalovirus exposure and HLA in healthy donors. Study-wide results and limits: Being productive about 90% or about 30% of the time was typical of most TCR beta V segments in an earlier analysis. Researchers reportedly found TCR beta sequences accurately predicted most subjects' HLA-A and HLA-B alleles.

Unrecorded immune exposure was likely among donors, who were nominally healthy when sampled. The sequence was obtained from a man between 45 and 60 years old in good health and CMV-seropositive. The sample consisted of PBMCs. The rearrangement uses TRBV6-1 and TRBJ1-1, with a tentative D call TRBD1 (6 bases). The CDR3 nucleotides are TGTGCCAGCAGAGACGACAGGCCGGGGGCTTTCTTT. Its protein product is CASRDDRPGAFF.